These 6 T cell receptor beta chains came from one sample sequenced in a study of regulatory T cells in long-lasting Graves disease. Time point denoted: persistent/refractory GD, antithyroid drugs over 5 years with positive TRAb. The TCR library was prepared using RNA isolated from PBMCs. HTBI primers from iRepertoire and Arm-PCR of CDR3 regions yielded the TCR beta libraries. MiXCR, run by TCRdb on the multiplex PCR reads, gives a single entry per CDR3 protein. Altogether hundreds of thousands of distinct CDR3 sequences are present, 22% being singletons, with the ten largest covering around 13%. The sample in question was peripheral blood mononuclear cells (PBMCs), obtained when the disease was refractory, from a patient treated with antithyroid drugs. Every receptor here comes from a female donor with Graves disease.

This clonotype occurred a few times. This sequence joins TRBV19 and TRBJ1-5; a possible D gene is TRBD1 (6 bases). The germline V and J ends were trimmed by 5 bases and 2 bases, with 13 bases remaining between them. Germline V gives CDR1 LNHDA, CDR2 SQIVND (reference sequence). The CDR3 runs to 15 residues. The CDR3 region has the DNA TGTGCCAGTAGTGGGGGCCTGGGAGGCAATCAGCCCCAGCATTTT. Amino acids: CASSGGLGGNQPQHF.

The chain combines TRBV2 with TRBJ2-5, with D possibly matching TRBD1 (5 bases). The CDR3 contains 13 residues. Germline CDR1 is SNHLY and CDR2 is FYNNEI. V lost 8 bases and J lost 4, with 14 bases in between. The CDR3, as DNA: TGTGCCAGCGGGGCCCCCGACGGAGAGACCCAGTACTTC. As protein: CASGAPDGETQYF. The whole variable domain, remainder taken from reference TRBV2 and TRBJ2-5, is EPEVTQTPSHQVTQMGQEVILRCVPISNHLYFYWYRQILGQKVEFLVSFYNNEISEKSEIFDDQFSVERPDGSNFTLKIRSTKLEDSAMYFCASGAPDGETQYFGPGTRLLVL.

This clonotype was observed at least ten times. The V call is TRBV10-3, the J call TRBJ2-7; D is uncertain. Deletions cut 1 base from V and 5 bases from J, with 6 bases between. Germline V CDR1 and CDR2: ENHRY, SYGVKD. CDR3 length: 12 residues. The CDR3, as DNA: TGTGCCATCAGTGAGTTAGCTGACGAGCAGTACTTC. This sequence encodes CAISELADEQYF.

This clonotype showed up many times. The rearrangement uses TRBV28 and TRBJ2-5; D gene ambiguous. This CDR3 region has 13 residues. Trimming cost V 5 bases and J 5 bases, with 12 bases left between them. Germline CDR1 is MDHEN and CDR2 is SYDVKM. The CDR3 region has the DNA TGTGCCAGCAGTCCTAAGAGGAAGGAGACCCAGTACTTC. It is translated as CASSPKRKETQYF.

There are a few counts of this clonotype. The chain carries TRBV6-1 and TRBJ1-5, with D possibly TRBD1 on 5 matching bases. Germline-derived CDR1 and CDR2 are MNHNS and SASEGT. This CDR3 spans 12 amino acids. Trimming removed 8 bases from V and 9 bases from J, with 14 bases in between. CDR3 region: CASALRGRPQHF. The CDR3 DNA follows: TGTGCCAGCGCCCTCCGGGGCCGGCCCCAGCATTTT.

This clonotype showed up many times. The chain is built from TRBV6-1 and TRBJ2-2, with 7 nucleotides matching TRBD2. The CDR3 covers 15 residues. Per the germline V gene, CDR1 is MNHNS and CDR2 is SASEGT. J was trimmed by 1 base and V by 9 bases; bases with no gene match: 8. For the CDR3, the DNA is TGTGCCAGTTCCCTTAGCGGGCTGAACACCGGGGAGCTGTTTTTT. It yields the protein CASSLSGLNTGELFF.